This record covers a single T cell receptor (beta chain). This record comes from a study of blood T cell repertoires in COVID-19. Data came from immunoSEQ multiplex PCR; TCRdb stores just in-frame clones and leaves some out. This sample has about 210,000 clones, with around 82% found just once. This TCR was recovered from a woman aged 40 to 49 with acute or convalescent COVID-19. The specimen was peripheral blood.

CDR3 protein: CASSRPGQSDYTF. The CDR3 nucleotides are TGTGCCAGCAGTCGCCCGGGACAGTCGGACTACACCTTC. The gene calls are TRBV6-2 or TRBV6-3 and TRBJ1-2; 7 bases align to TRBD1. In germline, CDR1 is MNHEY, CDR2 SVGEGT. The CDR3 loop spans 13 amino acids. V gave up 5 bases and J gave up 10 bases; unmatched junction bases: 10.